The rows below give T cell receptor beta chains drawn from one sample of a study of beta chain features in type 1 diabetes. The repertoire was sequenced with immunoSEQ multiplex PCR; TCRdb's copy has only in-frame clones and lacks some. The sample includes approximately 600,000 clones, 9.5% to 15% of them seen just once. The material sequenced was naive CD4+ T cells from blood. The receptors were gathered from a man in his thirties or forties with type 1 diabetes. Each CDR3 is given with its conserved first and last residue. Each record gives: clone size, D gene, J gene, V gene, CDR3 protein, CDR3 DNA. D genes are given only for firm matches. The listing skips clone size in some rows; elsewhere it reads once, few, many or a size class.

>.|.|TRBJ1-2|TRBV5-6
CASSWNLGYTF
TGTGCCAGCAGCTGGAACCTAGGCTACACCTTC
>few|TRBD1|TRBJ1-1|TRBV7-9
CASQYGQGITEAFF
TGTGCCAGCCAATACGGACAGGGTATAACTGAAGCTTTCTTT
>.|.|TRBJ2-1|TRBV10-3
CAISEEYNEQFF
TGTGCCATCAGTGAAGAGTACAATGAGCAGTTCTTC
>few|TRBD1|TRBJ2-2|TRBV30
CAWSSSGGNTGELFF
TGTGCCTGGAGTAGTTCAGGGGGGAACACCGGGGAGCTGTTTTTT
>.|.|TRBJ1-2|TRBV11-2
CASSLVAETRVGYTF
TGTGCCAGCAGCTTAGTGGCCGAAACTAGGGTAGGCTACACCTTC
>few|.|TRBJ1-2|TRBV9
CASSVGPDYGYTF
TGTGCCAGCAGCGTAGGACCGGACTATGGCTACACCTTC
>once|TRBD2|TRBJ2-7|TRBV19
CASSPRTSGGAGYEQYF
TGTGCCAGTAGTCCCCGTACTAGCGGGGGGGCTGGGTACGAGCAGTACTTC
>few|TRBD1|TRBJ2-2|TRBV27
CASGRDRGPPNTGELFF
TGTGCCAGCGGACGGGACAGGGGCCCTCCGAACACCGGGGAGCTGTTTTTT
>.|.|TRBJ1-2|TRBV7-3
CASSPRPTAHRGYTF
TGTGCCAGCAGCCCTCGACCGACAGCCCACCGGGGCTACACCTTC
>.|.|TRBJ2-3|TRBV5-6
CASSTRGAGGTDTQYF
TGTGCCAGCAGCACCAGGGGGGCAGGAGGCACAGATACGCAGTATTTT
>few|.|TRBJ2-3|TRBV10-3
CAISAAGARDTQYF
TGTGCCATCAGTGCCGCAGGCGCACGGGATACGCAGTATTTT
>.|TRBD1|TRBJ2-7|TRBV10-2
CASSDRQGYEQYF
TGCGCCAGCAGTGATAGACAGGGGTACGAGCAGTACTTC
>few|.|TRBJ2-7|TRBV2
CASTPVGVSSYEQYF
TGTGCCAGCACCCCGGTAGGCGTCAGCTCCTACGAGCAGTACTTC
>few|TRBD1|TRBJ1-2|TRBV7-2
CASSGQGAMDGYTF
TGTGCCAGCAGTGGACAGGGGGCAATGGATGGCTACACCTTC
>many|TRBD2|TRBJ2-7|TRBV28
CASSLTSGVYEQYF
TGTGCCAGCAGTTTAACTAGCGGGGTGTACGAGCAGTACTTC
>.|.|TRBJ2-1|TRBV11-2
CASSLDLWDNEQFF
TGTGCCAGCAGCTTAGACCTCTGGGATAATGAGCAGTTCTTC
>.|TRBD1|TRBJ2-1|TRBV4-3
CASSAGQVSYNEQFF
TGCGCCAGCAGCGCCGGACAGGTCTCCTACAATGAGCAGTTCTTC
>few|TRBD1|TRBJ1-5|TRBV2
CASSGTGANQPQHF
TGTGCCAGCAGTGGGACAGGGGCTAACCAGCCCCAGCATTTT